The 18 T cell receptor beta chains listed next were all sequenced from one sample in a study of CD8 T cells in Susac syndrome. An amount of RNA that ranged from roughly 0.5 to 1 ug was reverse transcribed with random hexamers. TCRdb passed the immunoSEQ multiplex PCR reads through MiXCR, listing each CDR3 protein once. This table has around 150,000 distinct CDR3 sequences, approximately 96% appearing once. What was sequenced was CD4+ T cells from PBMCs. All receptors come from a human donor with Susac syndrome.

The V and J genes are TRBV23-1 and TRBJ2-5, with 9 bases aligning to TRBD1. TRBV23-1 is identified as an open reading frame with a role that is uncertain. The CDR3 has 19 amino acids. Trimming at V came to 2 bases and at J to 1 base, leaving 14 bases not matched to a gene. The CDR3 DNA is TGCGCCAGCAGTCAAAGGACCCACAGGGGGCCTCCCATCCAAGAGACCCAGTACTTC. It encodes CASSQRTHRGPPIQETQYF.

The chain uses TRBV4-2 and TRBJ2-5; D unresolved. Trimming left V 1 base short and J 5 bases short, with 11 bases between. Per the germline V gene, CDR1 is LGHNA and CDR2 is YNFKEQ. This CDR3 contains 14 residues. The CDR3 protein is CASSQVPHLETQYF. DNA of the CDR3: TGTGCCAGCAGCCAAGTCCCGCATCTGGAGACCCAGTACTTC.

The chain joins TRBV3-1 to TRBJ1-4, with D unclear. V was shortened by 3 bases and J by 0 bases, with 5 bases between the two germline ends. This CDR3 is 14 amino acids long. CDR1 and CDR2 (germline): LGHDT, YNNKEL (reference sequence). CDR3 region: CASSQLATNEKLFF. The CDR3 DNA is TGTGCCAGCAGCCAGCTTGCAACTAATGAAAAACTGTTTTTT.

The V and J genes are TRBV5-1 and TRBJ1-4; 7 nucleotides match TRBD1. The germline CDR1 and CDR2 sequences are SGHRS and YFSETQ. V lost 4 bases, J lost 4 bases, and 7 bases stayed unmatched. The length of the CDR3 is 15 residues. CDR3 sequence: CASSVWGQLNEKLFF. For the CDR3, the DNA is TGCGCCAGCAGCGTCTGGGGACAGCTTAATGAAAAACTGTTTTTT. The full variable domain, rest sourced from reference TRBV5-1 and TRBJ1-4, is KAGVTQTPRYLIKTRGQQVTLSCSPISGHRSVSWYQQTPGQGLQFLFEYFSETQRNKGNFPGRFSGRQFSNSRSEMNVSTLELGDSALYLCASSVWGQLNEKLFFGSGTQLSVL.

The rearrangement uses TRBV29-1 and TRBJ1-1; D possibly corresponds to TRBD1 (5 bases). This CDR3 comprises 10 residues. Germline V gene sequence: CDR1 SQVTM, CDR2 ANQGSEA. Trimming left V 6 bases short and J 11 bases short, with 13 bases between. The CDR3 spells CSVRWGGAFF. The CDR3 DNA follows: TGCAGCGTGCGGTGGGGGGGTGCTTTCTTT.

V is TRBV3-1 and J is TRBJ2-5; D may match TRBD1 or TRBD2 (6 bases each). The CDR3 is 18 residues long. Germline-derived CDR1 and CDR2 are LGHDT and YNNKEL (reference sequence). Trimming took off 0 bases at V and 2 bases at J, with 19 bases between the two ends. The CDR3 reads CASSQEVGGLRAQETQYF. In nucleotides, the CDR3 is TGTGCCAGCAGCCAAGAAGTAGGGGGACTGAGGGCTCAAGAGACCCAGTACTTC.

In its sample, this clonotype was seen once. The J gene is TRBJ1-2, the V gene TRBV4-1, with D possibly being TRBD1 (5 bases). Trimming shortened V by 3 bases and J by 2 bases, and 13 bases separated the two germline ends. Germline CDR1 and CDR2: MGHRA and YSYEKL. The CDR3 consists of 15 residues. The CDR3 region has the DNA TGCGCCAGCAGCCAGGGGGACGGGCTAAACTATGGCTACACCTTC. Translating it yields CASSQGDGLNYGYTF.

This clonotype was observed once. This chain connects TRBV2 to TRBJ1-3, with D unresolved. This CDR3 region has 12 residues. Germline V gene sequence: CDR1 SNHLY, CDR2 FYNNEI. Trimming took 4 bases from V and 4 from J, leaving 5 bases between them. Here the CDR3 reads CASSGEGNTIYF. The CDR3 nucleotides read TGTGCCAGCAGTGGGGAAGGAAACACCATATATTTT.

The V and J genes are TRBV5-1 and TRBJ2-7; the match to TRBD1 covers 7 bases. Trimming cost V 4 bases and J 2 bases; bases outside gene matches: 6. The germline CDR1 and CDR2 sequences are SGHRS and YFSETQ. CDR3 size: 14 residues. The CDR3 loop reads CASSIRQGPYEQYF. The CDR3 nucleotides read TGCGCCAGCAGCATCCGACAGGGCCCCTACGAGCAGTACTTC.

The chain is built from TRBV12-3 or TRBV12-4 and TRBJ1-1; D is ambiguous. The CDR3 has 14 amino acids. Between the trimmed V and J ends, which lost 1 base and 6 bases, there was a span of 12 bases. The CDR3 here is CASSLVRHIPEAFF. CDR3 DNA: TGTGCCAGCAGTTTAGTCCGGCACATCCCTGAAGCTTTCTTT.

This chain uses TRBV5-1 with TRBJ2-1; D unresolved. CDR3 length: 12 amino acids. The ends were cut back, 1 base at V and 7 bases at J, with 6 bases in the middle. Germline V gene lookup returns CDR1 SGHRS and CDR2 YFSETQ. DNA of the CDR3: TGCGCCAGCAGCTTGCCCAAGAATGAGCAGTTCTTC. Amino acid sequence: CASSLPKNEQFF.

The chain combines TRBV16 with TRBJ1-1; TRBD1 matches 9 bases. The CDR3 totals 15 residues. Trimming at V came to 4 bases and at J to 5 bases, leaving 8 bases not matched to a gene. Looked up from germline, CDR1 is KGHSY and CDR2 is FQNENV. Here the CDR3 DNA reads TGTGCCAGCAGCCCCACGTCGGGGACAGGGACTGAAGCTTTCTTT. Translated, it gives CASSPTSGTGTEAFF.

Here the CDR3 DNA reads TGCAGTGCTAGAGATACCGGGACAGCAGCTTATAACTATGGCTACACCTTC. Protein product: CSARDTGTAAYNYGYTF. The chain links TRBV20-1 to TRBJ1-2; TRBD1 matches at 7 bases. The CDR3 totals 17 residues. CDR1 and CDR2 (germline): DFQATT, SNEGSKA (reference sequence). V trimming: 0 bases; J trimming: 1 base; junction bases outside the gene matches: 11.

This rearrangement joins TRBV29-1 to TRBJ2-2; possibly TRBD2 for D (7 bases). The CDR3 runs to 15 residues. V was trimmed by 4 bases and J by 0 bases, leaving 12 bases between them. From germline, CDR1 is SQVTM and CDR2 ANQGSEA. The CDR3 spells CSVGSGGANTGELFF. The CDR3 DNA reads as TGCAGCGTTGGGTCGGGGGGCGCGAACACCGGGGAGCTGTTTTTT.

This rearrangement joins TRBV6-1 to TRBJ2-1; 7 bases align to TRBD2. The CDR3 spans 16 residues. Per the germline V gene, CDR1 is MNHNS and CDR2 is SASEGT. Trimming cost V 8 bases and J 1 base; bases outside gene matches: 11. The CDR3 region has the DNA TGTGCCAGCGGGGGGGAGGGGCGGGGGTCCTACAATGAGCAGTTCTTC. Translated, it gives CASGGEGRGSYNEQFF.

V is TRBV18 and J is TRBJ1-1; D uncertain. CDR1 is KGHSH, CDR2 LQKENI, per germline. V lost 2 bases to trimming and J lost 1 base, with 8 bases between them. This CDR3 is built from 14 residues. The CDR3 protein is CASSPWAGNTEAFF. The CDR3 DNA reads TGTGCCAGCTCACCATGGGCGGGGAACACTGAAGCTTTCTTT. Full variable domain (outside the CDR3, taken from reference TRBV18 and TRBJ1-1): NAGVMQNPRHLVRRRGQEARLRCSPMKGHSHVYWYRQLPEEGLKFMVYLQKENIIDESGMPKERFSAEFPKEGPSILRIQQVVRGDSAAYFCASSPWAGNTEAFFGQGTRLTVV.

This rearrangement joins TRBV20-1 to TRBJ1-4, with D possibly TRBD1 on 5 matching bases. CDR1 DFQATT and CDR2 SNEGSKA come from the germline V gene (reference sequence). Trimming stripped 6 bases from V and 2 bases from J, with 13 bases between. There are 14 residues in the CDR3. Written as DNA, the CDR3 is TGCAGTGCCAAAAAGGGGAGCACTAATGAAAAACTGTTTTTT. This gives the protein CSAKKGSTNEKLFF.

The chain combines TRBV25-1 with TRBJ2-1; D is perhaps TRBD1 (5 bases). This CDR3 contains 15 residues. Looked up from germline, CDR1 is MGHDK and CDR2 is SYGVNS. Trimming took 2 bases from V and 6 from J, leaving 14 bases between them. CDR3 protein: CASSENSGSGNEQFF. CDR3 DNA sequence: TGTGCCAGCAGTGAAAACTCAGGGTCTGGCAATGAGCAGTTCTTC.